What follows is one TCR beta chain and its context. Other nucleotide sequences from this sample produce the same CDR3. This specimen belongs to a study of CD8+ T cells in alopecia areata. Once RNA had been extracted, it was reverse transcribed into cDNA to act as the sequencing template. Assay used: immunoSEQ multiplex PCR; TCRdb lists only in-frame clones, some missing. This sample has about 150,000 clones, with 87% found just once. Looked up from germline, CDR1 is SEHNR and CDR2 is FQNEAQ (reference sequence). The CDR3 has 12 amino acids. V was clipped by 7 bases and J by 0 bases, with 7 bases between them.

The receptor was derived from a human donor with alopecia areata. The V and J genes are TRBV7-9 and TRBJ2-7; D not certain. The sequences come from CD8+ T cells sorted from blood, collected at week 0. The CDR3, as DNA: TGTGCCAGCACCCCCGACTCCTACGAGCAGTACTTC. This codes for CASTPDSYEQYF.